A selection of T cell receptor beta chains follows, all from one sample in a study of blood T cells in healthy people across ages. TCRdb analysed the 5' RACE reads with MiXCR anew, one entry per CDR3 protein. The sample holds 800,000 or so distinct CDR3 sequences, approximately 59% seen once. The sample was blood. Receptors originate from a man younger than 40 in good health. The CDR3 runs from the conserved cysteine through the conserved F or W. A D gene is named only where the DNA matches it firmly. Rows give clone size only sometimes, using once, few, many, or a class for an expanded clone.

few	TRBV2	TRBJ2-7	-	TGTGCCAGCAGTGGGGCGGACGAGCAGTACTTC	CASSGADEQYF
-	TRBV4-2	TRBJ2-1	-	TGTGCCAGCAGCCAAGGGATCGGGGCAGGATCACAAGAGACCCAGTTCTTC	CASSQGIGAGSQETQFF
-	TRBV5-1	TRBJ2-6	-	TGCGCCAGCAGCTTGGCGAGCTCGCAGGCCGTCCTGACTTTC	CASSLASSQAVLTF
-	TRBV27	TRBJ1-1	-	TGTGCCAGCAGTTCCTGGGGGACGGTTGAAGCTTTCTTT	CASSSWGTVEAFF
few	TRBV12-3/TRBV12-4	TRBJ2-1	TRBD2	TGTGCCAGCAGTTCCGCTAGCGGGCGCCCAAGACTTGCCAATGAGCAGTTCTTC	CASSSASGRPRLANEQFF
-	TRBV5-1	TRBJ2-1	TRBD1	TGCGCCAGCAGCTTCAGGGGGCCCCGGAGCTCCTACAATGAGCAGTTCTTC	CASSFRGPRSSYNEQFF
-	TRBV7-2	TRBJ2-5	-	TGTGCCAGCAGCCCTAGCTCAAGTCTGGAGTTGGAGACCCAGTACTTC	CASSPSSSLELETQYF
few	TRBV24-1	TRBJ2-1	-	TGTGCCACCAGTGACACGCACCGGGACTCTTACAATGAGCAGTTCTTC	CATSDTHRDSYNEQFF
-	TRBV28	TRBJ2-7	-	TGTGCCAGCAGTTTTCCTCTAAGGGATGAGCAGTACTTC	CASSFPLRDEQYF
-	TRBV20-1	TRBJ1-5	-	TGCAGTGCTCGACACCTAGGGACGGTGGATAGCAATCAGCCCCAGCATTTT	CSARHLGTVDSNQPQHF